The present entry profiles one T cell receptor (beta chain) with its context. This sample is part of a study of blood T cell repertoires in COVID-19. V lost 6 bases and J lost 4, with 9 bases in between. Germline-derived CDR1 and CDR2 are MNHEY and SVGAGI. The CDR3 has 13 residues. Sequencing used immunoSEQ multiplex PCR; TCRdb keeps in-frame clones, though not all of them. This table has around 300,000 clones, nearly 90% appearing once. The sequencing sample was made of PBMCs or T cells enriched from blood (not recorded which). This clonotype was obtained from a woman between 18 and 29 years old with acute COVID-19. This rearrangement joins TRBV6-5 to TRBJ2-2; D not resolved. Here the CDR3 DNA reads TGTGCCAGCAGGGTTCCTAGCACCGGGGAGCTGTTTTTT. Protein: CASRVPSTGELFF.